One and the same sample provided the 24 T cell receptor beta chains below, sequenced in a study of cytomegalovirus exposure and HLA in healthy donors. It was with 60 Vbeta and 13 Jbeta primers that the PCR ran. This table comes from immunoSEQ multiplex PCR, and its TCRdb copy is limited to in-frame clones, with some not included. The sample consists of roughly 110,000 clones, 74% of them appearing once. The specimen sequenced was PBMCs. The receptors stem from a human donor in good health.

This clone occurred once. Other DNA sequences of this sample code for an identical CDR3. The chain joins TRBV5-1 to TRBJ2-1; no reliable D call. The germline V and J ends were trimmed by 0 bases and 5 bases, with 6 bases remaining between them. This CDR3 spans 13 amino acids. CDR1 SGHRS and CDR2 YFSETQ come from the germline V gene. The CDR3 protein is CASSLVQNNEQFF. The CDR3 DNA is TGCGCCAGCAGCTTGGTTCAGAACAATGAGCAGTTCTTC.

The chain is built from TRBV5-4 and TRBJ1-1; TRBD1 is a possible D gene (5 bases). CDR1 and CDR2 (germline): SGHNT, YYREEE (reference sequence). The CDR3 is made up of 14 amino acids. Trimming removed 4 bases at V and 0 bases at J, with 10 bases between. CDR3 protein: CASSMTALNTEAFF. CDR3 DNA: TGTGCCAGCAGCATGACAGCCTTGAACACTGAAGCTTTCTTT.

The chain uses TRBV6-5 and TRBJ2-7; TRBD1 aligns across 7 bases. J lost 1 base, V lost 6 bases, and 9 bases had no gene match. From germline, CDR1 is MNHEY and CDR2 SVGAGI. The CDR3 extends over 15 amino acids. The DNA for the CDR3 is TGTGCCAGCAGCGTCGCCGGGACAGCTTCCTACGAGCAGTACTTC. Its protein is CASSVAGTASYEQYF.

CDR3 in DNA: TGCGCCAGCAGCCAGACTAGCGGATACTTCAATGAGCAGTTCTTC. This encodes CASSQTSGYFNEQFF. The chain couples TRBV4-1 to TRBJ2-1, with 9 nucleotides matching TRBD2. V lost 3 bases to trimming and J lost 6 bases; unmatched junction nucleotides: 6. CDR1 MGHRA and CDR2 YSYEKL come from the germline V gene. The CDR3 has 15 amino acids.

The rearrangement uses TRBV19 and TRBJ1-5, with 8 bases identical to TRBD1. The V and J ends lost 4 bases and 7 bases, in that order; junction bases with no gene match: 12. Germline V gives CDR1 LNHDA, CDR2 SQIVND (reference sequence). The CDR3 covers 16 residues. The CDR3 here is CASSSRRQGRIQPQHF. The CDR3 coding sequence is TGTGCCAGTAGTAGCCGCCGACAGGGGAGAATACAGCCCCAGCATTTT. The complete variable domain, with remaining parts taken from reference TRBV19 and TRBJ1-5, reads DGGITQSPKYLFRKEGQNVTLSCEQNLNHDAMYWYRQDPGQGLRLIYYSQIVNDFQKGDIAEGYSVSREKKESFPLTVTSAQKNPTAFYLCASSSRRQGRIQPQHFGDGTRLSIL.

This chain links TRBV18 with TRBJ2-5; 8 nucleotides line up with TRBD2. The CDR3 is 15 amino acids. Trimming took 3 bases from V and 5 from J; bases not matched to a gene: 8. Germline V lookup: CDR1 KGHSH, CDR2 LQKENI. CDR3 amino acids: CASSPDQTSAETQYF. DNA of the CDR3: TGTGCCAGCTCACCCGATCAGACTAGCGCGGAGACCCAGTACTTC.

The chain couples TRBV6-4 to TRBJ2-1; TRBD2 might be the D (6 bases). From germline, CDR1 is MRHNA and CDR2 SNTAGT. With 0 bases removed from V and 6 bases from J, the gap between germline ends came to 15 bases. The CDR3 contains 16 residues. The CDR3 spells CASSDSPGGPSNEQFF. The CDR3 DNA follows: TGTGCCAGCAGTGACTCCCCCGGAGGGCCGAGCAATGAGCAGTTCTTC.

This clone has a handful of counts. This chain joins TRBV4-3 and TRBJ2-7; D ambiguous. V was pared by 0 bases and J by 12 bases, with 12 bases between. The length of the CDR3 is 12 residues. Germline CDR1 is LGHNA and CDR2 is YSLEER. The CDR3 spells CASSQDPGILYF. In DNA, the CDR3 is TGCGCCAGCAGCCAAGACCCGGGTATACTGTACTTC.

The chain recombines TRBV4-1 with TRBJ1-2; weak D call: TRBD1 (5 bases). CDR1 MGHRA and CDR2 YSYEKL come from the germline V gene. V dropped 3 bases and J dropped 2 bases, with 16 bases sitting between them. CDR3 length equals 16 residues. DNA for the CDR3: TGCGCCAGCAGCCAGTGGGGCGGACGGAAGAACTATGGCTACACCTTC. It translates to CASSQWGGRKNYGYTF.

A few counts support this clone. This chain joins TRBV4-1 and TRBJ1-4, with D tentatively TRBD1 (6 bases). The CDR3 runs 16 residues. CDR1 MGHRA and CDR2 YSYEKL come from the germline V gene. V dropped 0 bases and J dropped 6 bases, with 14 bases sitting between them. The DNA for the CDR3 is TGCGCCAGCAGCCAAGACGACAGGAATTGGGATGAAAAACTGTTTTTT. Translating it yields CASSQDDRNWDEKLFF.

In this sample, this clone turned up once. The V call is TRBV11-1, the J call TRBJ2-3; TRBD1 agrees at 9 bases. CDR1 and CDR2 from the germline V gene are SGHAT and FQDESV (reference sequence). After removal of 5 bases from V and 1 base from J, the junction contained 10 bases not matched to a gene. The CDR3 runs 17 residues. CDR3 region: CASSLETGGTGTDTQYF. Here the CDR3 DNA reads TGTGCCAGCAGCCTGGAGACAGGGGGGACTGGCACAGATACGCAGTATTTT.

This clone was counted between two and nine times. CDR3 protein: CASSYRERDQPQHF. CDR3 in DNA: TGTGCCAGCAGCTACAGGGAGAGGGATCAGCCCCAGCATTTT. V is TRBV9 and J is TRBJ1-5; D is possibly TRBD1 (6 bases). Looked up from germline, CDR1 is SGDLS and CDR2 is YYNGEE. This CDR3 has 14 residues. Trimming removed 4 bases at V and 5 bases at J, with 13 bases between.

The chain couples TRBV9 to TRBJ1-2; 10 nucleotides agree with TRBD1. The CDR3 length is 16 residues. Germline values: CDR1 SGDLS, CDR2 YYNGEE. The ends lost 0 bases at V and 5 bases at J; junction bases unmatched: 7. The CDR3 DNA reads as TGTGCCAGCAGCGTAGGGAGACAGGGGGCGCGGTATGGCTACACCTTC. As protein: CASSVGRQGARYGYTF. Full variable domain (rest looked up from reference TRBV9 and TRBJ1-2): DSGVTQTPKHLITATGQRVTLRCSPRSGDLSVYWYQQSLDQGLQFLIQYYNGEERAKGNILERFSAQQFPDLHSELNLSSLELGDSALYFCASSVGRQGARYGYTFGSGTRLTVV.

This clone was seen more than once but under ten times. This chain links TRBV5-4 with TRBJ2-5; 11 bases are a match to TRBD1. The trim removed 5 bases at V and 3 bases at J, leaving 6 bases unmatched. Germline CDR1 reads SGHNT; CDR2 reads YYREEE (reference sequence). CDR3 length: 15 residues. CDR3 region: CASSPGQGVKETQYF. The DNA of the CDR3 is TGTGCCAGCAGTCCGGGACAGGGGGTTAAAGAGACCCAGTACTTC.

V gene TRBV7-2 combines with J gene TRBJ1-4, with D possibly matching TRBD1 (5 bases). The V end lost 6 bases, the J end lost 4 bases, and 9 bases lay between the germline ends. The CDR3 consists of 13 residues. From germline, CDR1 is SGHTA and CDR2 FQGNSA. The CDR3 region is CASRTALNEKLFF. DNA of the CDR3: TGTGCCAGCAGGACAGCCCTTAATGAAAAACTGTTTTTT.

The chain is built from TRBV19 and TRBJ1-6; no clear D gene. V was pared by 8 bases and J by 1 base, with 18 bases between. Germline assignment: CDR1 LNHDA and CDR2 SQIVND (reference sequence). The length of the CDR3 is 17 residues. The CDR3 is CASSGKTGRSYNSPLHF. In DNA form, the CDR3 reads TGTGCCAGTTCGGGGAAAACCGGACGATCCTATAATTCACCCCTCCACTTT.

V is TRBV5-1 and J is TRBJ1-6; TRBD1 matches 8 bases. The CDR3 length is 18 residues. The J segment lost 1 base and the V segment lost 1 base, leaving 7 bases of the junction unmatched. Germline V lookup: CDR1 SGHRS, CDR2 YFSETQ. CDR3 coding DNA: TGCGCCAGCAGCTTGTCCGACAGGGGATTATCCTATAATTCACCCCTCCACTTT. Its protein is CASSLSDRGLSYNSPLHF.

This clone was recorded a few times. V gene TRBV6-6 combines with J gene TRBJ1-3, with D uncertain. Germline V gene sequence: CDR1 MNHNY, CDR2 SVGAGI (reference sequence). The CDR3 length is 11 residues. Between the trimmed V and J ends, which lost 8 bases and 7 bases, there was a span of 9 bases. CDR3 bases: TGTGCCAGCCTCGTACTGAACACCATATATTTT. This codes for CASLVLNTIYF.

The genes are TRBV25-1 and TRBJ1-1, with TRBD1 matching over 7 bases. V was pared by 1 base and J by 5 bases, with 7 bases of the junction left unmatched. Per germline, CDR1 MGHDK and CDR2 SYGVNS. This CDR3 contains 15 residues. The CDR3 region is CASSEFQGVGTEAFF. The CDR3 DNA follows: TGTGCCAGCAGTGAATTTCAGGGGGTAGGGACTGAAGCTTTCTTT.

V and J are TRBV7-2 and TRBJ1-2; 7 nucleotides match TRBD1. V trimming: 6 bases; J trimming: 2 bases; junction bases outside the gene matches: 9. The CDR3 loop spans 15 amino acids. Per the germline V gene, CDR1 is SGHTA and CDR2 is FQGNSA. Here the CDR3 reads CASRSGTESNYGYTF. The CDR3 nucleotides read TGTGCCAGCAGGTCCGGGACAGAGTCCAACTATGGCTACACCTTC.

The CDR3 spells CASSQWGRLAGAPDTQYF. The CDR3 DNA sequence: TGTGCCAGCTCCCAATGGGGTCGACTAGCGGGAGCTCCAGATACGCAGTATTTT. The V call is TRBV18, the J call TRBJ2-3; TRBD2 agrees at 12 bases. The CDR3 covers 18 residues. Germline CDR1 KGHSH, CDR2 LQKENI. Trimming removed 6 bases from V and 4 bases from J; junction bases left unmatched: 14.

The chain couples TRBV19 to TRBJ1-1; maybe TRBD1 (5 bases). V was clipped by 5 bases and J by 0 bases, with 7 bases between them. CDR3 length equals 13 residues. In germline, CDR1 is LNHDA, CDR2 SQIVND (reference sequence). Here the CDR3 reads CASSQGLNTEAFF. CDR3 bases: TGTGCCAGTAGTCAGGGATTGAACACTGAAGCTTTCTTT.

This clone was observed once. In nucleotides, the CDR3 is TGTGCCAGCAGCCAAGCAATTTCCGGTTCGGGTAGGCAAGAGACCCAGTACTTC. This codes for CASSQAISGSGRQETQYF. This rearrangement joins TRBV14 to TRBJ2-5; no definite D call. Germline V gives CDR1 SGHDN, CDR2 FVKESK. Deletions cut 1 base from V and 2 bases from J, with 20 bases between. The CDR3 is 18 residues long.

This clone was detected once. J is TRBJ1-2 and V is TRBV9, with 10 bases aligning to TRBD1. The CDR3 extends over 14 amino acids. Trimming took 3 bases from V and 7 from J; bases not matched to a gene: 6. CDR1 SGDLS and CDR2 YYNGEE come from the germline V gene. The CDR3 DNA reads TGTGCCAGCAGCGAGGGACAGGGGAGCTCTGGCTACACCTTC. It encodes CASSEGQGSSGYTF.